These T cell receptor beta chains were read from a single sample in a study of metastatic and nonmetastatic thyroid tumors. TCRdb re-called the PCR reads via MiXCR. The table has 15,000 to 20,000 clones, roughly 26% seen once. Sequenced material: tumor tissue. These receptors all stem from a female donor with papillary thyroid cancer or a benign thyroid nodule (not recorded which). Some clones in this sample may be carry-over from other donors' samples. CDR3s include the opening cysteine and the closing phenylalanine or tryptophan. The order of the fields is J gene, D gene, V gene, CDR3 protein. D genes are given only for firm matches.

TRBJ1-4 . TRBV6-2/TRBV6-3 CASRGDSHEKLFF
TRBJ2-7 TRBD2 TRBV11-2 CASSPTSGRDEQYF
TRBJ2-7 TRBD1 TRBV4-1 CASSPDREIGSMSYEQYF
TRBJ2-7 . TRBV7-2 CASSRGRVYEQYF
TRBJ2-1 . TRBV6-1 CASTAYNEQFF
TRBJ2-3 TRBD2 TRBV6-2/TRBV6-3 CASSYSLAASTDTQYF
TRBJ2-6 . TRBV6-2/TRBV6-3 CASSYSSWVGTPSSGANVLTF
TRBJ2-3 TRBD1 TRBV12-3/TRBV12-4 CASNRGQGDTQYF
TRBJ2-7 . TRBV10-3 CAIAGVSSYEQYF
TRBJ2-2 TRBD1 TRBV9 CASSVHPGQGTGELFF
TRBJ1-1 . TRBV5-1 CASSFSGGRSNTEAFF
TRBJ2-1 . TRBV4-3 CASSQEYGSEIYRNNEQFF
TRBJ1-2 . TRBV4-2 CASSQDPDGNYGYTF
TRBJ2-7 TRBD2 TRBV6-8 CASSYTSGNYEQYF
TRBJ2-3 . TRBV4-2 CASSQESGTGVDTQYF
TRBJ1-5 . TRBV12-3/TRBV12-4 CASSFSRNQPQHF
TRBJ2-7 . TRBV20-1 CSARQGTNSYEQYF
TRBJ1-2 . TRBV10-3 CAISESGRPYGYTF
TRBJ2-7 TRBD2 TRBV3-1 CASSQDLVAGDEQYF
TRBJ2-3 TRBD1 TRBV20-1 CSARSRDRGRAPDTQYF
TRBJ1-1 . TRBV20-1 CSARAHRQSMNTEAFF
TRBJ2-7 TRBD2 TRBV6-2/TRBV6-3 CASSYSGTSVEQYF
TRBJ1-1 TRBD1 TRBV2 CASRPLQGGNTEAFF
TRBJ2-6 . TRBV20-1 CSASLQGFGANVLTF
TRBJ2-1 TRBD2 TRBV11-3 CASSPPGTSGEQFF
TRBJ2-3 . TRBV20-1 CSASGDLTDTQYF
TRBJ2-1 TRBD2 TRBV6-2/TRBV6-3 CASRGLSGGRYNEQFF
TRBJ1-1 . TRBV5-1 CASSPDGQMNTEAFF
TRBJ1-5 . TRBV18 CASSPGTDQPQHF
TRBJ2-1 . TRBV7-9 CASSFLGEQFF
TRBJ2-6 TRBD1 TRBV7-2 CASSPPTGTNVLTF
TRBJ2-1 TRBD2 TRBV2 CASSARLAGGGTSYNEQFF
TRBJ2-3 . TRBV2 CASSDGVSTDTQYF
TRBJ1-3 . TRBV19 CASSMAGHTIYF
TRBJ2-3 TRBD1 TRBV7-8 CASSLYGTAIVF
TRBJ1-2 . TRBV30 CAWSPGGIYGYTF
TRBJ2-5 TRBD2 TRBV20-1 CSARGTSGTEETQYF
TRBJ2-2 . TRBV15 CATGNEGTGELFF
TRBJ1-6 . TRBV7-3 CASSLSGLGNSPLHF
TRBJ2-5 . TRBV11-2 CASSLTGPPLTTWETQYF
TRBJ2-7 . TRBV12-3/TRBV12-4 CASSFDLGYEQYF
TRBJ2-5 . TRBV7-8 CASSQMGNGETQYF
TRBJ2-7 TRBD2 TRBV2 CASSEASGSSYEQYF
TRBJ2-3 TRBD2 TRBV18 CASSPTSGSVTQYF
TRBJ2-1 . TRBV5-5 CASSLTRGGIYNEQFF
TRBJ2-1 TRBD2 TRBV5-1 CASSFLPGLAASWGQFF
TRBJ2-7 TRBD1 TRBV2 CASLGTDENYEQYF
TRBJ1-1 . TRBV5-1 CASSPGHLNTEAFF
TRBJ2-7 . TRBV4-1 CASSPARWYEQYF
TRBJ2-2 . TRBV9 CASSPRGAGVNTGELFF
TRBJ1-1 . TRBV5-1 CASSGDMNTEAFF
TRBJ2-5 TRBD2 TRBV3-1 CASSPYRARGLAGPETQYF
TRBJ1-6 TRBD1 TRBV6-2/TRBV6-3 CASSYSTGQFSYNSPLHF
TRBJ1-2 . TRBV6-1 CASRSQGSYGYTF
TRBJ1-6 TRBD1 TRBV2 CASSELGQGDSPLHF
TRBJ1-1 . TRBV4-2 CASSLIGAGRGRGNTEAFF
TRBJ2-3 . TRBV2 CASRTGSPTDTQYF